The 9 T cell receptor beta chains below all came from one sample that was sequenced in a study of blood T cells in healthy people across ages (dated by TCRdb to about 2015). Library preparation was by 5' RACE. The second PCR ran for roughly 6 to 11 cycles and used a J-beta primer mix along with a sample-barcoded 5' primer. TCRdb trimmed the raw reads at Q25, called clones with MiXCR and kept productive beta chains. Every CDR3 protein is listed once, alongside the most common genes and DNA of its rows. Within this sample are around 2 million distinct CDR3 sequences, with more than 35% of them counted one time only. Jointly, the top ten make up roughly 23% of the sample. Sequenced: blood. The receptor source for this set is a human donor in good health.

In DNA, the CDR3 is TGTGCCAGCAGTGCACATCAGGGGCTTGGGAATTCACCCCTCCACTTT. This gives the protein CASSAHQGLGNSPLHF. The chain is built from TRBV6-6 and TRBJ1-6; possible D gene TRBD1, 6 bases. The CDR3 is made up of 16 amino acids. Germline V gene lookup returns CDR1 MNHNY and CDR2 SVGAGI (reference sequence). The V and J ends lost 5 bases and 7 bases respectively, with 18 bases between them.

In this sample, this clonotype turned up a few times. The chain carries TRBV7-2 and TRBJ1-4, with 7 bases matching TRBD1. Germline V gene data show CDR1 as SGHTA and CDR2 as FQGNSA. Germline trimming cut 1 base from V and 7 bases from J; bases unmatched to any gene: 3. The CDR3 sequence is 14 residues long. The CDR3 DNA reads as TGTGCCAGCAGCTTAGGACAGGGAACTGAAAAACTGTTTTTT. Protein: CASSLGQGTEKLFF.

CDR3 bases: TGTGCCAGCAGTGAAAACAATTGGAACAGGCGAGGCGAGCAGTACTTC. Residues: CASSENNWNRRGEQYF. The chain carries TRBV12-3 or TRBV12-4 and TRBJ2-7, with D perhaps TRBD1 (5 bases). Trimming took 5 bases from V and 6 from J, leaving 23 bases between them. There are 16 residues in the CDR3.

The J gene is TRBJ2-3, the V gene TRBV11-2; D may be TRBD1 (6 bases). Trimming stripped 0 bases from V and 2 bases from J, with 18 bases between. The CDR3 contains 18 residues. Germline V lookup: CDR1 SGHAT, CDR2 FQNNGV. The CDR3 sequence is CASSLDGFRDTLTDTQYF. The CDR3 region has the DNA TGTGCCAGCAGCTTAGACGGGTTTCGGGACACACTCACAGATACGCAGTATTTT. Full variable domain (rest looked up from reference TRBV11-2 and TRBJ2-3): EAGVAQSPRYKIIEKRQSVAFWCNPISGHATLYWYQQILGQGPKLLIQFQNNGVVDDSQLPKDRFSAERLKGVDSTLKIQPAKLEDSAVYLCASSLDGFRDTLTDTQYFGPGTRLTVL.

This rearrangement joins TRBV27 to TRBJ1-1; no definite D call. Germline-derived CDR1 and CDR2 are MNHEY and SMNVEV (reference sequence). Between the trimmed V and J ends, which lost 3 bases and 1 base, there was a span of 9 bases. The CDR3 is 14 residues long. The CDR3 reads CASSFSSANTEAFF. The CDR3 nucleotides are TGTGCCAGCAGTTTTTCTTCGGCGAACACTGAAGCTTTCTTT.

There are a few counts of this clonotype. CDR3 amino acids: CATSDRVVPYEQYF. CDR3 bases: TGTGCCACCAGCGACAGGGTAGTCCCCTACGAGCAGTACTTC. V usage is TRBV24-1 and J usage is TRBJ2-7, with TRBD1 identical over 7 bases. The germline CDR1 and CDR2 sequences are KGHDR and SFDVKD. This CDR3 comprises 14 residues. The J segment lost 2 bases and the V segment lost 7 bases, leaving 7 bases of the junction unmatched.

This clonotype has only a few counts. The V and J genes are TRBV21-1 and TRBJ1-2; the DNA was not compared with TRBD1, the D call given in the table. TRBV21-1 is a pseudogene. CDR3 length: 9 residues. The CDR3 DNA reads TGTGCCACTCCCCGGGGCTACACCTTC. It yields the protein CATPRGYTF.

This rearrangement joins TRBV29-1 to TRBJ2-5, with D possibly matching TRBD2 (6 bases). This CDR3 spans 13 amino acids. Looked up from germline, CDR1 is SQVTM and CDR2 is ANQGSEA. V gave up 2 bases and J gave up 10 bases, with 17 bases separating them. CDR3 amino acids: CSVEWGRLGIQYF. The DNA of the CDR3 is TGCAGCGTTGAATGGGGTCGACTAGGGATCCAGTACTTC.

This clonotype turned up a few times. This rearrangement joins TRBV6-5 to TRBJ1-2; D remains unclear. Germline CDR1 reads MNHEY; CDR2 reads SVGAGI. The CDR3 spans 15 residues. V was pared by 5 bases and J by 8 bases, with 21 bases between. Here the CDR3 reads CASSPHGETSRGYTF. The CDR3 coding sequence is TGTGCCAGCAGTCCCCACGGGGAAACCTCCCGAGGCTACACCTTC.